This is a list of T cell receptor beta chains from one sample in a study of sequential checkpoint blockade in melanoma. Clones were sequenced by immunoSEQ multiplex PCR, and TCRdb holds only the in-frame ones, with some missing. The data show 2,000 to 3,000 clones, with about 20% seen just once and around 4.5% held by the top ten. This specimen consisted of tumor tissue (inferred from file names), obtained from a patient given nivolumab and ipilimumab in sequence. The receptor source for this set is a human donor with melanoma. Both conserved end residues are part of each CDR3. Each record gives: J gene, D gene, clone size, V gene, CDR3 protein, CDR3 DNA. D genes are given only for firm matches. Only part of the rows carry a size: once, few, many, or a class if the clone is expanded.

TRBJ2-7 NA medium-sized TRBV11-3 CASSSGPTGPYEQYF TGTGCCAGCAGCAGTGGGCCAACCGGACCCTACGAGCAGTACTTC
TRBJ2-1 NA few TRBV5-1 CASSLGTWLYNEQFF TGCGCCAGCAGCTTGGGCACCTGGCTTTACAATGAGCAGTTCTTC
TRBJ2-1 NA NA TRBV19 CASSMFFSGLPSYNEQFF TGTGCCAGTAGTATGTTTTTTTCGGGGCTTCCCTCCTACAATGAGCAGTTCTTC
TRBJ2-1 NA NA TRBV5-1 CASRVPTVYNEQFF TGCGCCAGCAGGGTACCGACAGTTTACAATGAGCAGTTCTTC
TRBJ2-7 TRBD2 NA TRBV28 CASSLVLAGREQYF TGTGCCAGCAGTTTAGTTCTAGCGGGTCGCGAGCAGTACTTC
TRBJ2-2 NA NA TRBV6-8 CASSYGQNGELFF TGTGCCAGCAGTTACGGACAGAACGGGGAGCTGTTTTTT
TRBJ2-1 NA NA TRBV6-8 CASSASVAVYNEQFF TGTGCCAGCAGTGCGTCGGTAGCGGTCTACAATGAGCAGTTCTTC
TRBJ2-3 NA medium-sized TRBV11-3 CASSFKGVEDSRDTQYF TGTGCCAGCAGCTTTAAAGGAGTCGAGGATAGCAGGGATACGCAGTATTTT
TRBJ2-3 TRBD2 many TRBV11-3 CASSLGLAGGDHTDTQYF TGTGCCAGCAGCTTAGGACTAGCGGGGGGCGACCACACAGATACGCAGTATTTT
TRBJ1-4 TRBD1 few TRBV6-8 CASSRDRGSPGLFF TGTGCCAGCAGCAGAGACAGGGGATCGCCGGGACTGTTTTTT
TRBJ2-7 TRBD2 medium-sized TRBV11-3 CASSLMTSGNMVYEQYF TGTGCCAGCAGCTTGATGACTAGCGGGAACATGGTGTACGAGCAGTACTTC
TRBJ1-3 NA few TRBV29-1 CSVDGPGNTIYF TGCAGCGTTGACGGTCCCGGAAACACCATATATTTT
TRBJ1-1 NA medium-sized TRBV11-3 CASSLMTVRGTEAFF TGTGCCAGCAGCTTAATGACCGTCCGGGGGACTGAAGCTTTCTTT
TRBJ1-2 NA NA TRBV9 CAIPSTENYGYTF TGTGCCATCCCTTCGACAGAGAACTATGGCTACACCTTC
TRBJ1-2 NA medium-sized TRBV6-8 CASRRDVGQGGYTF TGTGCCAGCCGCCGTGATGTGGGGCAGGGTGGCTACACCTTC
TRBJ2-1 NA NA TRBV9 CASSVDWGRRQFF TGTGCCAGCAGCGTCGACTGGGGACGAAGGCAGTTCTTC
TRBJ2-6 NA NA TRBV18 CASSPTWAGANVLTF TGTGCCAGCTCACCAACCTGGGCTGGGGCCAACGTCCTGACTTTC
TRBJ1-2 NA NA TRBV5-1 CASSLDSPNYGYTF TGCGCCAGCAGCTTGGACAGCCCTAACTATGGCTACACCTTC
TRBJ2-4 NA NA TRBV19 CASSDPLGATTLQYF TGTGCCAGTAGTGACCCTTTGGGTGCCACCACGCTTCAGTACTTC
TRBJ1-3 TRBD1 few TRBV6-8 CASSRTGGSGNTIYF TGTGCCAGCAGCCGCACAGGGGGCTCTGGAAACACCATATATTTT
TRBJ2-5 NA many TRBV11-3 CASSSKMRGKETQYF TGTGCCAGCAGCTCGAAAATGAGGGGGAAAGAGACCCAGTACTTC
TRBJ1-2 TRBD1 NA TRBV29-1 CSASGGQDYGYTF TGCAGCGCCTCTGGGGGACAGGACTATGGCTACACCTTC
TRBJ1-4 NA NA TRBV15 CATSRDPRVTNEKLFF TGTGCCACCAGCAGAGATCCCAGGGTAACTAATGAAAAACTGTTTTTT
TRBJ2-1 NA NA TRBV19 CASRSEESSLFF TGTGCCAGTAGATCCGAAGAGTCTAGCCTGTTCTTC
TRBJ1-1 NA medium-sized TRBV11-3 CASSFAGASTEAFF TGTGCCAGCAGCTTTGCGGGGGCAAGTACTGAAGCTTTCTTT
TRBJ2-5 NA NA TRBV29-1 CSVEVGRRETQYF TGCAGCGTTGAAGTGGGGAGGAGGGAGACCCAGTACTTC
TRBJ1-1 NA few TRBV6-8 CASISGGRRTEAFF TGTGCCAGCATCTCGGGGGGGCGGAGAACTGAAGCTTTCTTT
TRBJ2-6 NA NA TRBV9 CASSAEAPIQSRANVLTF TGTGCCAGCAGTGCAGAAGCTCCGATACAAAGTCGGGCCAACGTCCTGACTTTC
TRBJ2-1 NA NA TRBV19 CASSIGNYNEQFF TGTGCCAGTAGTATAGGGAACTACAATGAGCAGTTCTTC
TRBJ2-2 TRBD2 NA TRBV15 CATSGGLAGGASDGELFF TGTGCCACCAGCGGAGGACTAGCGGGAGGTGCCTCCGACGGGGAGCTGTTTTTT
TRBJ1-4 NA few TRBV6-8 CASGQPATNEKLFF TGTGCCAGCGGACAGCCGGCAACTAATGAAAAACTGTTTTTT
TRBJ2-7 NA NA TRBV19 CASSSVPWGEQYF TGTGCCAGTAGTAGTGTTCCCTGGGGAGAGCAGTACTTC
TRBJ1-2 NA few TRBV6-8 CASSYRGYGYTF TGTGCCAGCAGTTACCGGGGGTATGGCTACACCTTC
TRBJ2-5 TRBD2 many TRBV11-3 CASSPFGGGEETQYF TGTGCCAGCAGCCCTTTCGGGGGGGGAGAAGAGACCCAGTACTTC
TRBJ1-1 NA medium-sized TRBV11-3 CASSLFFWNTEAFF TGTGCCAGCAGCTTGTTCTTTTGGAACACTGAAGCTTTCTTT
TRBJ1-1 NA medium-sized TRBV11-3 CASSSQQGNTEAFF TGTGCCAGCAGCTCACAACAGGGGAACACTGAAGCTTTCTTT
TRBJ2-2 NA NA TRBV28 CASRGWEASNTGELFF TGTGCCAGCAGGGGGTGGGAAGCCTCGAACACCGGGGAGCTGTTTTTT
TRBJ2-1 NA few TRBV28 CASSLWASYGNEQFF TGTGCCAGCAGTTTATGGGCTAGCTACGGCAATGAGCAGTTCTTC
TRBJ1-4 NA few TRBV6-8 CASTQGYNEKLFF TGTGCCAGCACGCAGGGGTATAATGAAAAACTGTTTTTT
TRBJ2-2 NA few TRBV6-8 CASIPGVTFSYLNTGELFF TGTGCCAGCATTCCCGGCGTGACTTTTTCATATCTGAACACCGGGGAGCTGTTTTTT
TRBJ2-7 NA few TRBV28 CASSLVTDEQYF TGTGCCAGCAGTTTAGTCACCGACGAGCAGTACTTC
TRBJ2-6 NA few TRBV6-8 CASSVEHSGANVLTF TGTGCCAGCAGTGTCGAGCACTCTGGGGCCAACGTCCTGACTTTC
TRBJ2-7 NA NA TRBV14 CASSQSFRPNYEQYF TGTGCCAGCAGCCAAAGTTTTCGGCCCAACTACGAGCAGTACTTC
TRBJ2-1 TRBD2 medium-sized TRBV11-3 CASSLPGGAHNEQFF TGTGCCAGCAGCTTACCGGGGGGGGCCCACAATGAGCAGTTCTTC
TRBJ1-2 NA few TRBV6-8 CASSPRDLIYGYTF TGTGCCAGCAGTCCCCGGGACTTGATCTATGGCTACACCTTC
TRBJ2-2 TRBD1 NA TRBV5-1 CASSLDRVNTGELFF TGCGCCAGCAGCTTAGACAGGGTAAACACCGGGGAGCTGTTTTTT